The 24 T cell receptor beta chains below were found in one sample sequenced in a study of CD8 T cells in Susac syndrome. After extraction with the RNeasy kit, about 0.45 to 1 ug of the RNA was reverse transcribed using random hexamers. Using its own MiXCR run on the immunoSEQ multiplex PCR reads, TCRdb lists one record per CDR3 protein. The repertoire has about 69,000 distinct CDR3 sequences, approximately 95% of them found once; the top ten carry over 0.2%. The sequenced sample consisted of CD8+ T cells from PBMCs. All receptors come from a human donor in good health.

The gene calls are TRBV7-9 and TRBJ2-7; no reliable D call. Per the germline V gene, CDR1 is SEHNR and CDR2 is FQNEAQ (reference sequence). Trimming cost V 4 bases and J 3 bases, with 7 bases left between them. The CDR3 sequence is 12 residues long. The CDR3 nucleotides are TGTGCCAGCAGCTCAGGCCGCTACGAGCAGTACTTC. Encoded protein: CASSSGRYEQYF.

This clonotype was seen more than once but under ten times. The chain links TRBV4-1 to TRBJ2-1, with 10 nucleotides matching TRBD2. J gave up 6 bases and V 0 bases, and 5 bases lay outside the gene matches. The CDR3 has 16 residues. In germline, CDR1 is MGHRA, CDR2 YSYEKL. The CDR3 DNA follows: TGCGCCAGCAGCCAAGATCTTGTAGCGGGGGGCAATGAGCAGTTCTTC. This sequence encodes CASSQDLVAGGNEQFF.

The genes are TRBV12-3 or TRBV12-4 and TRBJ1-2; unclear D gene. Trimming took 0 bases from V and 6 from J, leaving 14 bases between them. This CDR3 contains 15 residues. CDR3 region: CASSLALGGLDGYTF. The CDR3 nucleotides read TGTGCCAGCAGTTTAGCGCTCGGAGGGTTGGATGGCTACACCTTC.

The rearrangement uses TRBV7-3 and TRBJ1-6, with D possibly being TRBD1 (5 bases). This CDR3 region has 14 residues. V lost 0 bases to trimming and J lost 9 bases, with 9 bases between them. Germline V lookup: CDR1 SGHTA, CDR2 FQGTGA. For the CDR3, the DNA is TGTGCCAGCAGCTTAACAGGGGCCCGTTCACCCCTCCACTTT. Translating gives CASSLTGARSPLHF.

V gene TRBV29-1 combines with J gene TRBJ1-4; D might be TRBD1 (5 bases). With 6 bases removed from V and 0 bases from J, the gap between germline ends came to 14 bases. The CDR3 is 15 residues long. Germline CDR1 SQVTM, CDR2 ANQGSEA. The CDR3 DNA reads as TGCAGCGTCGGGGCAAGGGGAACAACTAATGAAAAACTGTTTTTT. Its translation is CSVGARGTTNEKLFF. The variable domain in full, with the rest retrieved from reference TRBV29-1 and TRBJ1-4, is SAVISQKPSRDICQRGTSLTIQCQVDSQVTMMFWYRQQPGQSLTLIATANQGSEATYESGFVIDKFPISRPNLTFSTLTVSNMSPEDSSIYLCSVGARGTTNEKLFFGSGTQLSVL.

This rearrangement joins TRBV5-1 to TRBJ2-1; TRBD1 aligns across 8 bases. Germline values: CDR1 SGHRS, CDR2 YFSETQ. CDR3 size: 15 residues. Trimming took 2 bases from V and 3 from J; bases not matched to a gene: 4. CDR3 nucleotide sequence: TGCGCCAGCAGCTTCAGACAGGGGAACTACAATGAGCAGTTCTTC. Translation gives CASSFRQGNYNEQFF.

V and J are TRBV20-1 and TRBJ1-2; D is possibly TRBD1 (5 bases). Germline V gene sequence: CDR1 DFQATT, CDR2 SNEGSKA (reference sequence). The CDR3 is made up of 14 amino acids. Trimming took 5 bases from V and 8 from J, leaving 21 bases between them. CDR3: CSAVEPGSLLGYTF. CDR3 nucleotides: TGCAGTGCTGTGGAGCCAGGGAGCCTGTTGGGCTACACCTTC.

The chain links TRBV4-1 to TRBJ1-5; possibly TRBD1 for D (5 bases). The V end lost 4 bases, the J end lost 3 bases, and 7 bases lay between the germline ends. Germline V gene data show CDR1 as MGHRA and CDR2 as YSYEKL. This CDR3 has 13 residues. The CDR3 sequence: CASSRGFNQPQHF. The CDR3 DNA reads as TGCGCCAGCAGCCGGGGCTTCAATCAGCCCCAGCATTTT.

The chain carries TRBV7-9 and TRBJ2-7, with D unresolved. The length of the CDR3 is 13 residues. CDR1 SEHNR and CDR2 FQNEAQ come from the germline V gene (reference sequence). The V end was cut by 8 bases, the J end by 1 base, with 12 bases between. CDR3 loop: CASGNLYSYEQYF. Here the CDR3 DNA reads TGTGCCAGCGGGAACCTGTATTCCTACGAGCAGTACTTC.

The V and J genes are TRBV27 and TRBJ2-2; no clear D gene. The CDR3 runs to 15 residues. The germline gives CDR1 MNHEY, CDR2 SMNVEV (reference sequence). Trimming removed 5 bases at V and 0 bases at J, with 10 bases between. The CDR3 sequence: CASSPRPSNTGELFF. The CDR3 DNA follows: TGTGCCAGCAGTCCCCGACCGTCGAACACCGGGGAGCTGTTTTTT.

The rearrangement uses TRBV24-1 and TRBJ2-3; no clear D. Germline V gene lookup returns CDR1 KGHDR and CDR2 SFDVKD. Trimming took off 4 bases at V and 4 bases at J, with 8 bases between the two ends. This CDR3 region has 13 residues. DNA for the CDR3: TGTGCCACCAGTGACGTCTCGTCAGATACGCAGTATTTT. As protein: CATSDVSSDTQYF.

The chain carries TRBV6-6 and TRBJ2-5, with 7 bases identical to TRBD2. The germline V gene has CDR1 MNHNY and CDR2 SVGAGI (reference sequence). The CDR3 length is 15 residues. V trimming: 0 bases; J trimming: 5 bases; junction bases outside the gene matches: 6. CDR3 residues: CASSYSGGVRETQYF. The DNA for the CDR3 is TGTGCCAGCAGTTACTCGGGAGGGGTCCGGGAGACCCAGTACTTC.

The rearrangement joins TRBV9 to TRBJ2-3, with D perhaps matching TRBD2 (5 bases). CDR3 length: 14 residues. The germline gives CDR1 SGDLS, CDR2 YYNGEE. V was trimmed by 4 bases and J by 10 bases, leaving 19 bases between them. CDR3 residues: CASSLDSTLGAQYF. The DNA of the CDR3 is TGTGCCAGCAGCCTGGACTCGACTCTCGGTGCGCAGTATTTT.

CDR3 amino acids: CATSDFPLTGELFF. CDR3 nucleotides: TGTGCCACCAGTGATTTCCCATTAACCGGGGAGCTGTTTTTT. The V and J genes are TRBV24-1 and TRBJ2-2, with D unresolved. CDR1 and CDR2 (germline): KGHDR, SFDVKD. Trimming took off 1 base at V and 5 bases at J, with 7 bases between the two ends. The CDR3 is 14 residues long.

CDR3 in amino acids: CASEPTENYGYTF. CDR3 coding DNA: TGTGCCAGTGAACCGACAGAGAACTATGGCTACACCTTC. The rearrangement links TRBV19 to TRBJ1-2; D is perhaps TRBD1 (5 bases). Germline V gives CDR1 LNHDA, CDR2 SQIVND (reference sequence). V lost 8 bases and J lost 2, with 12 bases in between. The CDR3 runs to 13 residues.

This chain uses TRBV4-1 with TRBJ2-1; TRBD2 is a possible D gene (7 bases). The germline V gene encodes CDR1 MGHRA and CDR2 YSYEKL. The length of the CDR3 is 12 residues. With 4 bases removed from V and 12 bases from J, the gap between germline ends came to 13 bases. Written as DNA, the CDR3 is TGCGCCAGCAGCCCTAGAGGGGGGGGGCAGTTCTTC. This translates into CASSPRGGGQFF.

This chain joins TRBV28 and TRBJ2-7; D gene unclear. Germline assignment: CDR1 MDHEN and CDR2 SYDVKM. The CDR3 runs to 11 residues. Trimming shortened V by 8 bases and J by 3 bases, and 8 bases separated the two germline ends. As DNA, the CDR3 is TGTGCCAGCGGGGTAGGCTACGAGCAGTACGTC. Translating it yields CASGVGYEQYV.

The chain is built from TRBV7-8 and TRBJ1-3; no definite D call. The V and J ends lost 2 bases and 4 bases respectively, with 12 bases between them. This CDR3 has 15 amino acids. Germline V lookup: CDR1 SGHVS, CDR2 FQNEAQ. The CDR3 spells CASSLKAHSGNTIYF. The CDR3 DNA follows: TGTGCCAGCAGCTTAAAGGCCCACTCCGGAAACACCATATATTTT.

The chain is built from TRBV5-5 and TRBJ2-5; D gene ambiguous. Trimming took off 0 bases at V and 5 bases at J, with 8 bases between the two ends. This CDR3 is built from 13 residues. Looked up from germline, CDR1 is SGHKS and CDR2 is YYEKEE (reference sequence). The CDR3 loop is CASSLAPEETQYF. CDR3 bases: TGTGCCAGCAGCTTGGCTCCAGAGGAGACCCAGTACTTC.

This chain links TRBV20-1 with TRBJ2-1; tentative D call: TRBD2 (6 bases). The CDR3 contains 12 residues. From germline, CDR1 is DFQATT and CDR2 SNEGSKA (reference sequence). The V end lost 5 bases, the J end lost 10 bases, and 15 bases lay between the germline ends. As DNA, the CDR3 is TGCAGTGCTCTGCCGGCGGGGATCGAGCAGTTCTTC. Translated, it gives CSALPAGIEQFF.

V usage is TRBV30 and J usage is TRBJ2-7; D could derive from TRBD1 or TRBD2 (5 bases each). CDR3 length equals 14 residues. With 3 bases removed from V and 0 bases from J, the gap between germline ends came to 12 bases. Germline CDR1 and CDR2: GTSNPN and SVGIG (reference sequence). This CDR3 is CAWRDRDGSYEQYF. The CDR3, as DNA: TGTGCCTGGAGAGACCGGGACGGCTCCTACGAGCAGTACTTC.

J is TRBJ1-2 and V is TRBV27, with TRBD1 identical over 9 bases. Germline V gene data show CDR1 as MNHEY and CDR2 as SMNVEV (reference sequence). Losses at the gene ends were 5 bases for V and 3 bases for J; bases not matched to a gene: 4. The CDR3 spans 14 residues. Here the CDR3 DNA reads TGTGCCAGCAGTGAGACAGGGGGGTACTATGGCTACACCTTC. Protein: CASSETGGYYGYTF.

The chain is built from TRBV11-2 and TRBJ2-3; TRBD2 aligns across 8 bases. The CDR3 has 15 residues. Trimming removed 1 base from V and 5 bases from J; junction bases left unmatched: 5. In germline, CDR1 is SGHAT, CDR2 FQNNGV. CDR3 in amino acids: CASSLGAGVGDTQYF. In DNA, the CDR3 is TGTGCCAGCAGCTTAGGAGCGGGAGTGGGAGATACGCAGTATTTT.

The genes are TRBV9 and TRBJ1-6; D gene unclear. The CDR3 consists of 16 residues. Germline loops: CDR1 SGDLS, CDR2 YYNGEE. V gave up 4 bases and J gave up 1 base, with 12 bases separating them. The CDR3 nucleotides are TGTGCCAGCAGCCCCAGTGAGCTTTCCTATAATTCACCCCTCCACTTT. Its protein is CASSPSELSYNSPLHF.